The rows below give T cell receptor beta chains drawn from one sample of a study of T cell repertoires in cytomegalovirus infection. TCRdb re-analysed the reads in MiXCR, keeping a single row per CDR3 protein. This table holds about 830,000 distinct CDR3 sequences, about 33% found once. The antigens for these receptors are not known. The sample was cultured CD8+ T cells from PBMCs, taken from culture after CMV antigen stimulation. These TCRs come from a human donor in good health (CMV status not recorded). Some clones in this sample may be carry-over from other donors' samples. Each CDR3 is given with its conserved first and last residue. A D gene is named only where the DNA matches it firmly. Clone size, where shown, is once, few, many, or a class for clones that have expanded.

v_gene	abundance	d_gene	j_gene	CDR3nt	CDR3aa
TRBV9	few	TRBD1	TRBJ2-1	TGTGCCAGCAGCGTAGGTTTCGGGACAGAATACAATGAGCAGTTCTTC	CASSVGFGTEYNEQFF
TRBV28	few	NA	TRBJ2-5	TGTGCCAGCAGCTTCGGGCCGCGGACGTCGACTGGCAGACTGGAGACCCAGTACTTC	CASSFGPRTSTGRLETQYF
TRBV7-8	many	NA	TRBJ2-7	TGTGCCAGCAGCCCTAACTACGAGCAGTACTTC	CASSPNYEQYF
TRBV7-6	few	TRBD1	TRBJ2-5	TGTGCCAGCAGCTTACACAGGGGAGTAGAGACCCAGTACTTC	CASSLHRGVETQYF
TRBV27	few	NA	TRBJ2-3	TGTGCCAGCAGTCCGGGGACCGTTCACCCTATAACAACAGATACGCAGTATTTT	CASSPGTVHPITTDTQYF
TRBV12-3/TRBV12-4	many	NA	TRBJ2-3	TGTGCCAGCAGAGGTAGCACAGATACGCAGTATTTT	CASRGSTDTQYF
TRBV27	NA	TRBD1	TRBJ2-7	TGTGCCAGCAGTTCGGACAGGCTTCCCAACAGCTCGTACGAGCAGTACTTC	CASSSDRLPNSSYEQYF
TRBV10-3	few	TRBD1	TRBJ2-5	TGTGCCATCAGTGGAGAACAGGGGATGGAGGAGACCCAGTACTTC	CAISGEQGMEETQYF
TRBV5-4	NA	NA	TRBJ1-5	TGTGCCAGCAGCTTGGGTTTAGCTAGCAATCAGCCCCAGCATTTT	CASSLGLASNQPQHF
TRBV28	NA	NA	TRBJ2-5	TGTGCCAGCAGGACGCCTCGAGGGGCGCGGGAGACCCAGTACTTC	CASRTPRGARETQYF
TRBV6-2/TRBV6-3	few	NA	TRBJ1-5	TGTGCCAGCAGTTTACTGTTCTCTAGCAATCAGCCCCAGCATTTT	CASSLLFSSNQPQHF
TRBV12-3/TRBV12-4	NA	NA	TRBJ1-1	TGTGCCAGCAGCCTCGACTGGACAGCCCTGACCACTGAAGCTTTCTTT	CASSLDWTALTTEAFF
TRBV11-2	NA	NA	TRBJ2-1	TGTGCCAGCAGCTATGGGAGCGGAAACTACAATGAGCAGTTCTTC	CASSYGSGNYNEQFF
TRBV12-3/TRBV12-4	NA	NA	TRBJ2-2	TGTGCCAGCAGCTCACAGTTGGACACCGGGGAGCTGTTTTTT	CASSSQLDTGELFF